The present T cell receptor (beta chain) was sequenced within a study of T cells in Graves' hyperthyroidism and ophthalmopathy. The CDR3 loop spans 17 amino acids. Germline V CDR1 and CDR2: LNHDA, SQIVND (reference sequence). With 5 bases removed from V and 0 bases from J, the gap between germline ends came to 17 bases. This clonotype has more than one count but fewer than ten. Using RNA transcripts as the source, TCR beta CDR3 regions were amplified. HTBI primers were the set used in a first-round RT-PCR of the TCR CDR3. TCRdb analysed the multiplex PCR reads with MiXCR anew, one entry per CDR3 protein. Among 620,000 or so distinct CDR3 sequences listed, around 13% were seen once.

The sequence was obtained from a woman in her fifties or sixties with Graves' ophthalmopathy. The sample consisted of blood. V and J are TRBV19 and TRBJ1-3; D is perhaps TRBD1 (6 bases). The CDR3 region is CASSPHGGQSSGNTIYF. CDR3 coding DNA: TGTGCCAGTAGTCCCCACGGGGGGCAGAGCTCTGGAAACACCATATATTTT.